Presented here are 10 T cell receptor beta chains from one specimen sequenced in a study of T cell repertoires in ileal Crohn's disease (dated by TCRdb to about 2019). Receptor libraries were prepared by the immunoSEQ multiplex PCR assay. Sourced from immuneACCESS, this table was stored by TCRdb with only in-frame sequences that have V and J called. A share of the clones is absent; for the studies checked, an unresolved V gene accounts for under half, and the remainder has no known explanation. For this sample there are approximately 13,000 clones; 78% appear just once. Approximately 4% of the sample is in the top ten clones. Sequencing was done on a sample of ileal tissue. These receptors were obtained from an adult with Crohn's disease.

This clone was detected only once. The V and J genes are TRBV6-6 and TRBJ1-2; 9 positions match TRBD1. CDR3 length: 13 residues. Germline trimming cut 7 bases from V and 7 bases from J; bases unmatched to any gene: 7. Germline V gene data show CDR1 as MNHNY and CDR2 as SVGAGI (reference sequence). CDR3: CASTLQGAFGYTF. In DNA form, the CDR3 reads TGTGCCAGCACCCTACAGGGGGCCTTTGGCTACACCTTC.

CDR3 amino acids: CASSLRNRGGEKLFF. The CDR3 DNA sequence: TGTGCCAGCAGCTTAAGGAACAGGGGAGGTGAAAAACTGTTTTTT. The chain is built from TRBV7-6 and TRBJ1-4, with TRBD1 matching over 7 bases. The CDR3 totals 15 residues. V dropped 2 bases and J dropped 7; count of bases not matched to a gene: 7. CDR1 SGHVS and CDR2 FNYEAQ come from the germline V gene.

V usage is TRBV5-1 and J usage is TRBJ2-3, with D perhaps matching TRBD1 (7 bases). The CDR3 runs to 15 residues. CDR1 SGHRS and CDR2 YFSETQ come from the germline V gene. With 4 bases removed from V and 3 bases from J, the gap between germline ends came to 15 bases. DNA for the CDR3: TGCGCCAGCAGCCCCAACCAGGGGGGAACAGATACGCAGTATTTT. Its translation: CASSPNQGGTDTQYF.

The gene calls are TRBV5-5 and TRBJ2-1, with D perhaps matching TRBD1 (5 bases). This CDR3 is 13 amino acids long. Germline V gives CDR1 SGHKS, CDR2 YYEKEE (reference sequence). V shed 1 base and J shed 10 bases, with 12 bases lying between them. CDR3 sequence: CASSLRTGWEQFF. In DNA form, the CDR3 reads TGTGCCAGCAGCTTGCGTACAGGATGGGAGCAGTTCTTC.

This clone was recorded a few times. The chain carries TRBV18 and TRBJ1-6; 9 nucleotides align to TRBD1. CDR1 KGHSH and CDR2 LQKENI come from the germline V gene. This CDR3 is built from 14 residues. V dropped 6 bases and J dropped 7; count of bases not matched to a gene: 4. CDR3 sequence: CASSRDRVNSPLHF. In DNA, the CDR3 is TGTGCCAGCTCGCGGGACAGGGTAAATTCACCCCTCCACTTT.

This clone was seen just once. V and J are TRBV28 and TRBJ1-2, with a weak D call TRBD1 (5 bases). Trimming removed 7 bases at V and 10 bases at J, with 22 bases between. The CDR3 has 14 amino acids. Per germline, CDR1 MDHEN and CDR2 SYDVKM. The CDR3, as DNA: TGTGCCAGCATTCTTTGGGGGGAAGAAGCATCCTACACCTTC. Its protein is CASILWGEEASYTF.

J is TRBJ2-7 and V is TRBV18; TRBD1 matches 8 bases. The CDR3 covers 15 residues. Germline CDR1 KGHSH, CDR2 LQKENI. The junction had 5 bases not matched to a gene; V was cut back by 2 bases and J by 2 bases. Here the CDR3 reads CASSPGQGKTYEQYF. The CDR3 region has the DNA TGTGCCAGCTCACCAGGACAGGGCAAAACCTACGAGCAGTACTTC.

The chain recombines TRBV30 with TRBJ1-6; D call uncertain. The germline gives CDR1 GTSNPN, CDR2 SVGIG (reference sequence). The ends were cut back, 3 bases at V and 7 bases at J, with 16 bases in the middle. There are 15 residues in the CDR3. CDR3 coding DNA: TGTGCCTGGAGCTCCGCCCAGGCTGCAAATTCACCCCTCCACTTT. Translating gives CAWSSAQAANSPLHF.

The chain employs TRBV5-6 and TRBJ1-2; unclear D gene. Germline assignment: CDR1 SGHDT and CDR2 YYEEEE. CDR3 length: 13 residues. V lost 0 bases, J lost 4 bases, and 7 bases lay in between. The CDR3 nucleotides are TGTGCCAGCAGCTTGGGGCAGTTCTATGGCTACACCTTC. Protein product: CASSLGQFYGYTF.

This sequence joins TRBV7-9 and TRBJ1-2; the match to TRBD1 covers 7 bases. The V and J ends lost 4 bases and 2 bases, in that order; junction bases with no gene match: 7. The CDR3 has 15 residues. CDR1 is SEHNR, CDR2 FQNEAQ, per germline (reference sequence). The CDR3 reads CASSSEGTENYGYTF. In DNA form, the CDR3 reads TGTGCCAGCAGCTCAGAAGGGACAGAGAACTATGGCTACACCTTC.